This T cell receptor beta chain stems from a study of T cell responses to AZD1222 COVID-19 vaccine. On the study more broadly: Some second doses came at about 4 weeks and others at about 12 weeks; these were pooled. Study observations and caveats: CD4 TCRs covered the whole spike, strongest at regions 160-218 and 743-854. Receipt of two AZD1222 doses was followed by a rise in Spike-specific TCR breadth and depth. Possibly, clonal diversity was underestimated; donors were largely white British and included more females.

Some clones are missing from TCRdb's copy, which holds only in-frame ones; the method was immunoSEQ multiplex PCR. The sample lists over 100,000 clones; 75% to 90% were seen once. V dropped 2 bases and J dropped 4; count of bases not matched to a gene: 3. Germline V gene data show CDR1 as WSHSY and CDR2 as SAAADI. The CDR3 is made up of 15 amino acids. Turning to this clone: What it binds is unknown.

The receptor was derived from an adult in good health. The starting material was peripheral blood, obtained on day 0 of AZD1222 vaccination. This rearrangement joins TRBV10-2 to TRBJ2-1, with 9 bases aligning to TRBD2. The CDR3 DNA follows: TGCGCCAGCAGTGAGGGACTAGCGAGATACAATGAGCAGTTCTTC. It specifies CASSEGLARYNEQFF.